This record looks at one T cell receptor beta chain sequence and its context. Its antigen is not known. Some 31,000 T cell genomes (roughly 310 ng DNA) went into each PBMC replicate. TCRdb's table, derived via immunoSEQ multiplex PCR, lists solely in-frame clones and lacks some. The data show approximately 500,000 clones, roughly 80% seen once. These data come from a study of shared clonotypes between healthy human individuals. Germline assignment: CDR1 GTSNPN and CDR2 SVGIG (reference sequence). The CDR3 totals 16 residues. V shed 0 bases and J 1 base; nucleotides not matched to a gene: 9. Study-wide points: The represented genetic and exposure-history diversity was limited by the small number of donors.

The study drew all its donors from Caucasian adults living in Nashville, Tennessee. Genomic DNA for unsorted samples, which was extracted with the QIAamp DNA Blood Mini kit, came from roughly 100 million PBMCs. The receptor's source is a woman in her thirties or forties in good health. Some clones in this sample may be carry-over from other donors' samples. The genes are TRBV30 and TRBJ2-7; 7 bases match TRBD2. The sample was PBMCs. The CDR3 DNA is TGTGCCTGGAGTGTATGGGAGGGCAGACCTTCCTACGAGCAGTACTTC. Translating it yields CAWSVWEGRPSYEQYF.